This T cell receptor beta chain appears in the sequencing data of a study of blood T cell repertoires in COVID-19. Across the study: Samples representing acute and convalescent COVID-19 were sourced from the United States, Italy and Spain. The analysed material was cDNA or gDNA that came from T cells, B-cell-depleted T cells, or PBMCs.

The CDR3 length is 15 residues. V was cut by 0 bases and J by 7 bases, with 11 bases left in between. Per the germline V gene, CDR1 is SGHRS and CDR2 is YFSETQ. As originally analysed: Reference gene primer amplification yielded estimated nucleated cell counts. Clones were sequenced by immunoSEQ multiplex PCR, and TCRdb holds only the in-frame ones, with some missing. That table supplies the V and J calls and clone size; D and trimming were determined from the DNA. The sample lists tens of thousands of clones, around 89% occurring once. J is TRBJ1-6 and V is TRBV5-1, with unresolved D. Material for sequencing was peripheral blood. The receptor comes from a woman older than 75 with active COVID-19. The DNA for the CDR3 is TGCGCCAGCAGCTTGGGGGCCCAGCAGAATTCACCCCTCCACTTT. Translating gives CASSLGAQQNSPLHF.